What follows are 2 T cell receptor beta chains derived from one specimen sequenced in a study of cytomegalovirus exposure and HLA in healthy donors. Use of 60 Vbeta and 13 Jbeta primers characterized the PCR. The protocol was immunoSEQ multiplex PCR, while the TCRdb copy is restricted to in-frame clones and leaves out a portion. The sample carries roughly 89,000 clones, roughly 76% recorded once. Sequenced material: PBMCs. The receptor source for this set is a woman in her 30s in good health and CMV-seronegative.

This chain uses TRBV27 with TRBJ2-1; possible D gene TRBD2, 6 bases. The CDR3 length is 11 residues. With 8 bases removed from V and 7 bases from J, the gap between germline ends came to 9 bases. Germline CDR1 is MNHEY and CDR2 is SMNVEV (reference sequence). For the CDR3, the DNA is TGTGCCAGCTCCGGAGGGAATGAGCAGTTCTTC. Protein product: CASSGGNEQFF.

The CDR3 is CASSQSRRTGELFF. CDR3 in DNA: TGCGCCAGCAGTCAATCGCGCCGAACCGGGGAGCTGTTTTTT. The chain is built from TRBV23-1 and TRBJ2-2; unclear D gene. TRBV23-1 carries the ORF label, with uncertain function. V lost 0 bases and J 5 bases, leaving 7 bases between the germline ends. This CDR3 is built from 14 residues.